This T cell receptor (beta chain) was captured in a study of blood T cell repertoires in COVID-19. Original processing methods: How many nucleated cells were present was estimated from reference gene primer amplification. The protocol was immunoSEQ multiplex PCR, while the TCRdb copy is restricted to in-frame clones and leaves out a portion. D and trimming come from the DNA, and the V and J calls and clone size come from that table. The sample has 100,000 to 150,000 clones, roughly 90% seen once. The CDR3 runs to 15 residues. Germline trimming cut 3 bases from V and 5 bases from J; bases unmatched to any gene: 6. CDR1 is SGHTA, CDR2 FQGNSA, per germline.

Sample: PBMCs or T cells enriched from blood (not recorded which). This chain connects TRBV7-2 to TRBJ1-4; the match to TRBD1 covers 7 bases. This TCR came from a woman in her 50s who had recovered from COVID-19. CDR3 protein: CASSLMGQLNEKLFF. CDR3 DNA: TGTGCCAGCAGCTTGATGGGACAGCTAAATGAAAAACTGTTTTTT.